What follows is one TCR beta chain and its context. These data come from a study of blood T cell repertoires in COVID-19. Libraries were prepared by immunoSEQ multiplex PCR; TCRdb keeps only in-frame clonotypes and omits some of them. The data show 140,000 or so clones, approximately 85% seen once. Trimming left V 2 bases short and J 3 bases short, with 4 bases between. CDR3 size: 12 residues. CDR1 is KGHDR, CDR2 SFDVKD, per germline. The sequence was obtained from a middle-aged man with acute or convalescent COVID-19. Material for sequencing was peripheral blood. The chain combines TRBV24-1 with TRBJ2-7; D gene ambiguous. The CDR3 DNA is TGTGCCACCAGTGATTCCAACTACGAGCAGTACTTC. Translation gives CATSDSNYEQYF.